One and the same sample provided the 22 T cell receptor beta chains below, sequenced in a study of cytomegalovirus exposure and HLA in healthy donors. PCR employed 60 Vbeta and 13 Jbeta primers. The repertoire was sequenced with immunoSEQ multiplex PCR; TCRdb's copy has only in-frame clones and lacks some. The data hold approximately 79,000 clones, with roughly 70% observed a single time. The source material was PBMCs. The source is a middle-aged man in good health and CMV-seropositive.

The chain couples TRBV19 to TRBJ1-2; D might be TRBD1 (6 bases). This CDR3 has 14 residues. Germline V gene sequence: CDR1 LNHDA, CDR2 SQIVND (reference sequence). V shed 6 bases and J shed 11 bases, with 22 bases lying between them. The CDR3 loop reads CASSPQRDTYRYTF. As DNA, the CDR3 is TGTGCCAGTAGCCCACAACGGGACACTTACAGATACACCTTC.

The CDR3 DNA follows: TGTGCCTCCAGAGCGACGGACAGGGGGTACGAGCAGTACTTC. Its protein is CASRATDRGYEQYF. This rearrangement joins TRBV10-3 to TRBJ2-7; 10 bases line up with TRBD1. V dropped 11 bases and J dropped 4; count of bases not matched to a gene: 11. The CDR3 totals 14 residues. From germline, CDR1 is ENHRY and CDR2 SYGVKD.

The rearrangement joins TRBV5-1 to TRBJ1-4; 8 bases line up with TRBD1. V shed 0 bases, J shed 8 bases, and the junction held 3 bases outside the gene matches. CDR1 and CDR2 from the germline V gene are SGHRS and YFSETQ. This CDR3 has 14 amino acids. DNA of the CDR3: TGCGCCAGCAGCTTGGGGACAGGGCAGGAAAAACTGTTTTTT. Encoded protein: CASSLGTGQEKLFF.

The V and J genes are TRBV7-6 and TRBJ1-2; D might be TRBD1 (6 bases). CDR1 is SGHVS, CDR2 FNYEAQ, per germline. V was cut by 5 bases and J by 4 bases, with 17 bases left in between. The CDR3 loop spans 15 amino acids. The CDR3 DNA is TGTGCCAGCAGCGAGGAACAGGGACCTTCCTATGGCTACACCTTC. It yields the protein CASSEEQGPSYGYTF.

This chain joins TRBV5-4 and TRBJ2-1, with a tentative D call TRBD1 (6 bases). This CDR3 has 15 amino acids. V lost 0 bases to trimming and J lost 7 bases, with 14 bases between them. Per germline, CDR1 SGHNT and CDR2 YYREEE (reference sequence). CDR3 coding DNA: TGTGCCAGCAGCTTGGTAGGGGGAAGGGGGAATGAGCAGTTCTTC. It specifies CASSLVGGRGNEQFF. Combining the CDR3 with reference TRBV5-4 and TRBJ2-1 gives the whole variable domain ETGVTQSPTHLIKTRGQQVTLRCSSQSGHNTVSWYQQALGQGPQFIFQYYREEENGRGNFPPRFSGLQFPNYSSELNVNALELDDSALYLCASSLVGGRGNEQFFGPGTRLTVL.

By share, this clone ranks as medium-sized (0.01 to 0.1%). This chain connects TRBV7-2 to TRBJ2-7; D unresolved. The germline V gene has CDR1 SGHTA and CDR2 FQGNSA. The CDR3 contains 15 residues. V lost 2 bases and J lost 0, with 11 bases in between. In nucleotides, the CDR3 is TGTGCCAGCAGCTTATTCTTCGTCAGCTCCTACGAGCAGTACTTC. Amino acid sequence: CASSLFFVSSYEQYF.

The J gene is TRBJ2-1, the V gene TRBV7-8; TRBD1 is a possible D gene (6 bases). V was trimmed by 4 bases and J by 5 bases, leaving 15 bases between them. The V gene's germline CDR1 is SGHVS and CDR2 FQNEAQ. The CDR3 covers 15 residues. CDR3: CASSSDSTGDNEQFF. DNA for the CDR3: TGTGCCAGCAGCTCGGACAGTACCGGGGACAATGAGCAGTTCTTC.

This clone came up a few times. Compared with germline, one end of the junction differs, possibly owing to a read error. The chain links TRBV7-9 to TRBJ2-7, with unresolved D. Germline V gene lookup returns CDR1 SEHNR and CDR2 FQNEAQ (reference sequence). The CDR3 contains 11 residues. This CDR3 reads CSSSPRDEQYF. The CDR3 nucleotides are TGTTCCAGCAGCCCCCGGGACGAGCAGTACTTC.

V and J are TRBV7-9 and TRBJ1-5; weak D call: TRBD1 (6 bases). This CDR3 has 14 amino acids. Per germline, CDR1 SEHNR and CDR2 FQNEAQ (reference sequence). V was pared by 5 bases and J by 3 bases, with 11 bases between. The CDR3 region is CASSPQGINQPQHF. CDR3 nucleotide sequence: TGTGCCAGCAGCCCCCAGGGGATCAATCAGCCCCAGCATTTT.

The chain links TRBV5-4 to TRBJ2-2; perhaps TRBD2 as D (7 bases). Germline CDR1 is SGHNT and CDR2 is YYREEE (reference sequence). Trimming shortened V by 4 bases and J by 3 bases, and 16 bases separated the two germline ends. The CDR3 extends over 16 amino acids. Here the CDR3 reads CASSPMGGAYTGELFF. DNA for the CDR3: TGTGCCAGCAGCCCTATGGGGGGGGCCTACACCGGGGAGCTGTTTTTT. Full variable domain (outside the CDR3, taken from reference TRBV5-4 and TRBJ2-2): ETGVTQSPTHLIKTRGQQVTLRCSSQSGHNTVSWYQQALGQGPQFIFQYYREEENGRGNFPPRFSGLQFPNYSSELNVNALELDDSALYLCASSPMGGAYTGELFFGEGSRLTVL.

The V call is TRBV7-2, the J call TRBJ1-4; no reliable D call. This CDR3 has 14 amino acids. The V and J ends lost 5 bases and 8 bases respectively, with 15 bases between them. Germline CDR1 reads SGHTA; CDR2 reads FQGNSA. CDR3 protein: CASSHRIAGEKLFF. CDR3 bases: TGTGCCAGCAGCCACAGAATTGCGGGGGAAAAACTGTTTTTT.

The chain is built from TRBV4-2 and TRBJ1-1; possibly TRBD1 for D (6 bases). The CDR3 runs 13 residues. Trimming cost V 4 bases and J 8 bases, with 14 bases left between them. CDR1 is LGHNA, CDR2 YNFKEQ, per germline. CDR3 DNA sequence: TGTGCCAGCAGCCGGGAGGGACATCCCGAAGCTTTCTTT. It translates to CASSREGHPEAFF.

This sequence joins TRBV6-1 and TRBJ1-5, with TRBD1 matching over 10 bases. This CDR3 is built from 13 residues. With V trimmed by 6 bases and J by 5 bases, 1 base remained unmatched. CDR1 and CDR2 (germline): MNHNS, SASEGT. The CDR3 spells CASRGQGDQPQHF. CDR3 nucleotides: TGTGCCAGCAGAGGACAGGGGGATCAGCCCCAGCATTTT.

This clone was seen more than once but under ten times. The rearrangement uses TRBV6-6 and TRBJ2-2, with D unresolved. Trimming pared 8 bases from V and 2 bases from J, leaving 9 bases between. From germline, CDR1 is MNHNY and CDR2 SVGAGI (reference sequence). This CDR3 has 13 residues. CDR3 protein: CASGHLNTGELFF. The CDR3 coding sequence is TGTGCCAGCGGCCACCTTAACACCGGGGAGCTGTTTTTT.

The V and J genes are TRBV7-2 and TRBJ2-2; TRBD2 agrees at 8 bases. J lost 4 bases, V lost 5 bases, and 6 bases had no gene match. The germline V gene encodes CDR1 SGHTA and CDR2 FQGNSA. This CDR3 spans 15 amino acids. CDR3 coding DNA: TGTGCCAGCAGCCCCGCGGGGGGCGTCACCGGGGAGCTGTTTTTT. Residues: CASSPAGGVTGELFF.

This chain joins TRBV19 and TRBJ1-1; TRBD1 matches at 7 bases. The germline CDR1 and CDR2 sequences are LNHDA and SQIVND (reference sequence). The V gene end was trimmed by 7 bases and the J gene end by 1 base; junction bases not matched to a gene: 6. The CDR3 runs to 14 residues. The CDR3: CASTNRGRNTEAFF. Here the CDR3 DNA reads TGTGCCAGTACCAACAGGGGCCGGAACACTGAAGCTTTCTTT.

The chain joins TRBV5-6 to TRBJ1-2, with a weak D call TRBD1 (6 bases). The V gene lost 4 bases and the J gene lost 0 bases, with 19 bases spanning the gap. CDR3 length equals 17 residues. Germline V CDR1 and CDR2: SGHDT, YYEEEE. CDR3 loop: CASSPPRGGPANYGYTF. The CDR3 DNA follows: TGTGCCAGCAGCCCCCCCCGGGGGGGGCCTGCTAACTATGGCTACACCTTC.

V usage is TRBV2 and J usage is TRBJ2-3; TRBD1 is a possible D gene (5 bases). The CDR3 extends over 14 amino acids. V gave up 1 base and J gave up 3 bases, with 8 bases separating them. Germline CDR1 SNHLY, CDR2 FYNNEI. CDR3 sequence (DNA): TGTGCCAGCAGTGAAGGGGGCGCGACAGATACGCAGTATTTT. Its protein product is CASSEGGATDTQYF.

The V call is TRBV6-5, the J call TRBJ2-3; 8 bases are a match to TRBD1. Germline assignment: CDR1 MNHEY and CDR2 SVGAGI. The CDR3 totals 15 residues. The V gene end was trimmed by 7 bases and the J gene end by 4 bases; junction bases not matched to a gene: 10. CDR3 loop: CASTASQGAADTQYF. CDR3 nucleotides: TGTGCCAGCACCGCGAGTCAGGGGGCTGCAGATACGCAGTATTTT.

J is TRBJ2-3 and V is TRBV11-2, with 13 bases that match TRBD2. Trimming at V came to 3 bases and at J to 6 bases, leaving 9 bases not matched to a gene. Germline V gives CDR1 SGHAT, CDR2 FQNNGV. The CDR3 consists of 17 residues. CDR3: CASSFLPGLAGTDTQYF. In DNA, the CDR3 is TGTGCCAGCAGCTTCCTCCCGGGACTAGCGGGAACTGATACGCAGTATTTT.

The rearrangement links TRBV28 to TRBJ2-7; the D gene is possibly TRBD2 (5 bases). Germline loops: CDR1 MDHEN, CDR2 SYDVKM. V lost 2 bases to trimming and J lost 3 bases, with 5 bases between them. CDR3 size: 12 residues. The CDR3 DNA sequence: TGTGCCAGCAGTTTAGGAGGCTACGAGCAGTACTTC. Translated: CASSLGGYEQYF.

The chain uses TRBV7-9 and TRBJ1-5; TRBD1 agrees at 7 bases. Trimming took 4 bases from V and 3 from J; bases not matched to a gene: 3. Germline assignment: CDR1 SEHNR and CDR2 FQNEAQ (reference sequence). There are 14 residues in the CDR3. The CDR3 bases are TGTGCCAGCAGCTCCGGGACAGTCAATCAGCCCCAGCATTTT. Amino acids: CASSSGTVNQPQHF.